Below are 25 T cell receptor beta chains sequenced from a single sample in a study of spatial heterogeneity in lung cancer. Regarding time point: sample taken at primary tumor resection. Tumor, nontumor lung or frozen PBMC supplied whole RNA, sequenced without sorting. One entry per CDR3 protein results from TCRdb running MiXCR on the 5' RACE reads. The data contain roughly 25,000 distinct CDR3 sequences, under 8% of them singletons. The sample consisted of PBMCs, taken at surgery. The source of these receptors is a male donor with early-stage non-small cell lung cancer.

On this clonotype: A read error may explain this, as a much larger clone is one base away. The genes are TRBV7-8 and TRBJ2-7; no reliable D call. The length of the CDR3 is 11 residues. Per the germline V gene, CDR1 is SGHVS and CDR2 is FQNEAQ. CDR3 residues: CAGSPGREQYF. For the CDR3, the DNA is TGTGCCGGCAGCCCAGGAAGGGAGCAGTACTTC.

This sequence joins TRBV7-6 and TRBJ2-7; D is unclear. V lost 3 bases and J lost 2, with 11 bases in between. Germline V CDR1 and CDR2: SGHVS, FNYEAQ. There are 14 residues in the CDR3. DNA for the CDR3: TGTGCCAGCAGCTTGGGTCCGCCTCCCTACGAGCAGTACGTC. As protein: CASSLGPPPYEQYV.

This clonotype was seen at least ten times. The chain uses TRBV20-1 and TRBJ1-6, with 7 nucleotides matching TRBD1. The trim removed 6 bases at V and 2 bases at J, leaving 4 bases unmatched. The CDR3 has 14 residues. Looked up from germline, CDR1 is DFQATT and CDR2 is SNEGSKA (reference sequence). The CDR3 region is CSARTGAYNSPLHF. Here the CDR3 DNA reads TGCAGTGCGAGGACAGGAGCCTATAATTCACCCCTCCACTTT.

This clonotype has a count of ten or more. The chain is built from TRBV28 and TRBJ2-7; a weak D match, TRBD2 (5 bases). Trimming removed 7 bases from V and 3 bases from J, with 10 bases in between. CDR3 length: 12 residues. The V gene's germline CDR1 is MDHEN and CDR2 SYDVKM. In nucleotides, the CDR3 is TGTGCCAGCACAAGGGAGTACTACGAGCAGTACTTC. It specifies CASTREYYEQYF.

The table lists this clonotype with a few counts. The chain carries TRBV5-1 and TRBJ1-2; D remains ambiguous. V was shortened by 2 bases and J by 1 base, with 6 bases between the two germline ends. This CDR3 is built from 13 residues. Germline CDR1 SGHRS, CDR2 YFSETQ. CDR3 coding DNA: TGCGCCAGCAGCTTAGACGTTAACTATGGCTACACCTTC. Encoded protein: CASSLDVNYGYTF.

This clonotype was observed at least ten times. This sequence joins TRBV6-5 and TRBJ1-6, with 7 bases matching TRBD1. The CDR3 length is 14 residues. Germline loops: CDR1 MNHEY, CDR2 SVGAGI. Trimming took 6 bases from V and 10 from J; bases not matched to a gene: 9. The DNA of the CDR3 is TGTGCCAGCAGCCGACAGGGCATGCGATCACCCCTCCACTTT. Its protein product is CASSRQGMRSPLHF.

V is TRBV2 and J is TRBJ1-2; no definite D call. Germline CDR1 reads SNHLY; CDR2 reads FYNNEI. Trimming stripped 3 bases from V and 8 bases from J, with 16 bases between. This CDR3 region has 14 residues. CDR3 protein: CASSDRADDLGYTF. The CDR3 DNA is TGTGCCAGCAGTGATAGGGCAGATGATCTCGGCTACACCTTC.

This sequence joins TRBV14 and TRBJ1-1, with D uncertain. The germline V and J ends were trimmed by 3 bases and 11 bases, with 10 bases remaining between them. Looked up from germline, CDR1 is SGHDN and CDR2 is FVKESK. The length of the CDR3 is 11 residues. The CDR3 region has the DNA TGTGCCAGCAGCCAGGGAAGTAGGGCTTTCTTT. The encoded protein is CASSQGSRAFF. The full variable domain, completed using reference TRBV14 and TRBJ1-1, is EAGVTQFPSHSVIEKGQTVTLRCDPISGHDNLYWYRRVMGKEIKFLLHFVKESKQDESGMPNNRFLAERTGGTYSTLKVQPAELEDSGVYFCASSQGSRAFFGQGTRLTVV.

This clonotype was detected many times. This chain uses TRBV7-8 with TRBJ1-1; D not certain. The CDR3 spans 14 residues. Germline CDR1 reads SGHVS; CDR2 reads FQNEAQ. The V gene lost 2 bases and the J gene lost 3 bases, with 10 bases spanning the gap. Here the CDR3 DNA reads TGTGCCAGCAGCTTAACACAGAGGCACACTGAAGCTTTCTTT. Protein product: CASSLTQRHTEAFF.

The V gene is TRBV11-2, the J gene TRBJ1-1; D unresolved. There are 12 residues in the CDR3. V was shortened by 5 bases and J by 1 base, with 5 bases between the two germline ends. CDR1 is SGHAT, CDR2 FQNNGV, per germline. This CDR3 is CASSLRNTEAFF. In DNA form, the CDR3 reads TGTGCCAGCAGCCTCAGGAACACTGAAGCTTTCTTT.

This chain uses TRBV27 with TRBJ2-7, with 11 bases matching TRBD2. With V trimmed by 6 bases and J by 0 bases, 13 bases remained unmatched. The CDR3 spans 18 residues. Germline lookup yields CDR1 MNHEY and CDR2 SMNVEV (reference sequence). The CDR3 loop reads CASRGPGTSGLSSYEQYF. The CDR3 nucleotides read TGTGCCAGCAGGGGTCCCGGGACTAGCGGTTTAAGCTCCTACGAGCAGTACTTC.

Relative to its sample, this clonotype is medium-sized. This chain joins TRBV28 and TRBJ2-7, with D maybe TRBD1 (5 bases). Germline assignment: CDR1 MDHEN and CDR2 SYDVKM. Trimming left V 4 bases short and J 2 bases short, with 12 bases between. The CDR3 extends over 14 amino acids. The CDR3 is CASSWGDRPYEQYF. The CDR3 DNA reads as TGTGCCAGCAGTTGGGGTGACAGACCCTACGAGCAGTACTTC. The complete variable domain, with remaining parts taken from reference TRBV28 and TRBJ2-7, reads DVKVTQSSRYLVKRTGEKVFLECVQDMDHENMFWYRQDPGLGLRLIYFSYDVKMKEKGDIPEGYSVSREKKERFSLILESASTNQTSMYLCASSWGDRPYEQYFGPGTRLTVT.

Ten or more counts support this clonotype. This chain connects TRBV5-6 to TRBJ2-5; 8 nucleotides line up with TRBD2. Germline CDR1 and CDR2: SGHDT and YYEEEE. CDR3 length equals 15 residues. J gave up 5 bases and V 3 bases, and 9 bases lay outside the gene matches. The DNA for the CDR3 is TGTGCCAGCAGCTCCGTAGCGGGGCTTGGGGAGACCCAGTACTTC. Its translation: CASSSVAGLGETQYF.

This clonotype was seen a few times. The chain joins TRBV7-2 to TRBJ2-5; D is ambiguous. The CDR3 covers 12 residues. V lost 3 bases, J lost 7 bases, and 9 bases lay in between. CDR1 and CDR2 from the germline V gene are SGHTA and FQGNSA. The CDR3 nucleotides read TGTGCCAGCAGCTTGTCCCGTGGGACCCAGTACTTC. It translates to CASSLSRGTQYF.

This clonotype showed up just a few times. V usage is TRBV6-1 and J usage is TRBJ1-5, with D hard to call. The CDR3 has 15 amino acids. Germline CDR1 is MNHNS and CDR2 is SASEGT. The germline V and J ends were trimmed by 2 bases and 3 bases, with 11 bases remaining between them. The CDR3 reads CASSEFGQDNQPQHF. The CDR3 DNA is TGTGCCAGCAGTGAATTCGGTCAGGACAATCAGCCCCAGCATTTT.

This clonotype has at least ten counts. The V and J genes are TRBV5-6 and TRBJ1-1; D might be TRBD1 (6 bases). V dropped 2 bases and J dropped 4 bases, with 12 bases sitting between them. In germline, CDR1 is SGHDT, CDR2 YYEEEE. There are 14 residues in the CDR3. CDR3 residues: CASSFRGLGTEAFF. CDR3 nucleotides: TGTGCCAGCAGCTTCAGGGGTCTTGGCACTGAAGCTTTCTTT.

The chain's CDR3 is CASSPGRNQPQHF. The CDR3, as DNA: TGTGCCAGCAGCCCGGGACGCAATCAGCCCCAGCATTTT. The J gene is TRBJ1-5, the V gene TRBV7-8, with D perhaps TRBD1 (5 bases). Germline CDR1 and CDR2: SGHVS and FQNEAQ. With 5 bases removed from V and 2 bases from J, the gap between germline ends came to 7 bases. This CDR3 is 13 amino acids long.

This clonotype was seen a handful of times. The chain recombines TRBV5-6 with TRBJ1-1; D is unclear. The V gene lost 1 base and the J gene lost 4 bases, with 8 bases spanning the gap. In germline, CDR1 is SGHDT, CDR2 YYEEEE. CDR3 length: 13 amino acids. The CDR3 is CASSLMGFTEAFF. The CDR3 DNA follows: TGTGCCAGCAGCTTGATGGGTTTCACTGAAGCTTTCTTT.

V usage is TRBV5-8 and J usage is TRBJ1-1, with 9 positions matching TRBD1. J gave up 4 bases and V 5 bases, and 3 bases lay outside the gene matches. Germline loops: CDR1 SGHTS, CDR2 YDEGEE. The CDR3 extends over 13 amino acids. The DNA for the CDR3 is TGTGCCAGCAGGACGACAGGGGGCACTGAAGCTTTCTTT. It yields the protein CASRTTGGTEAFF.

The chain uses TRBV6-5 and TRBJ2-2, with D tentatively TRBD2 (6 bases). The V end was cut by 4 bases, the J end by 2 bases, with 14 bases between. Germline V gene lookup returns CDR1 MNHEY and CDR2 SVGAGI. The CDR3 is made up of 16 amino acids. The CDR3: CASSLLGGTNTGELFF. The CDR3 nucleotides are TGTGCCAGCAGTTTACTCGGCGGGACCAACACCGGGGAGCTGTTTTTT.

This clonotype was counted between two and nine times. This rearrangement joins TRBV5-1 to TRBJ1-1; 9 positions match TRBD1. Germline assignment: CDR1 SGHRS and CDR2 YFSETQ. This CDR3 contains 13 residues. V lost 4 bases, J lost 5 bases, and 3 bases stayed unmatched. In DNA, the CDR3 is TGCGCCAGCAGCCGGGACAGGGTAACTGAAGCTTTCTTT. It specifies CASSRDRVTEAFF.

This chain joins TRBV11-2 and TRBJ2-3; D is ambiguous. Germline CDR1 SGHAT, CDR2 FQNNGV. V shed 3 bases and J shed 3 bases, with 10 bases lying between them. This CDR3 region has 14 residues. CDR3 amino acids: CASSFFGSTDTQYF. The CDR3 bases are TGTGCCAGCAGCTTTTTCGGATCGACAGATACGCAGTATTTT.

This clonotype occurred many times. This chain's CDR3 is CASYMGGRLSSYEQYF. CDR3 DNA: TGTGCCAGCTATATGGGAGGACGGCTGAGCTCCTACGAGCAGTACTTC. The chain couples TRBV2 to TRBJ2-7; D is possibly TRBD2 (6 bases). V was clipped by 8 bases and J by 0 bases, with 20 bases between them. CDR3 length: 16 amino acids. Germline V gene data show CDR1 as SNHLY and CDR2 as FYNNEI.

This chain connects TRBV7-8 to TRBJ2-2; 12 positions agree with TRBD2. The V gene's germline CDR1 is SGHVS and CDR2 FQNEAQ. The CDR3 covers 18 residues. With V trimmed by 5 bases and J by 4 bases, 11 bases remained unmatched. This chain's CDR3 is CASSPRASGRVLTGELFF. The CDR3, as DNA: TGTGCCAGCAGCCCCCGGGCTAGCGGGAGGGTCCTCACCGGGGAGCTGTTTTTT.

There are many counts of this clonotype. The chain is built from TRBV29-1 and TRBJ2-1; tentatively, D is TRBD1 or TRBD2 (5 bases each). V lost 4 bases, J lost 9 bases, and 13 bases lay in between. The CDR3 consists of 12 residues. Germline V gene data show CDR1 as SQVTM and CDR2 as ANQGSEA. CDR3 sequence: CSVGGYRSEQFF. The CDR3 DNA reads as TGCAGCGTTGGCGGGTACAGGAGTGAGCAGTTCTTC.